Following are 13 T cell receptor beta chains from one sample sequenced in a study of cytotoxic CD8 clonotypes in ibrutinib-treated CLL. TCRdb keeps only in-frame clones here, not all; method: immunoSEQ multiplex PCR. The profile shows tens of thousands of clones, 86% of them singletons. The starting material was PBMCs, obtained before ibrutinib treatment. The receptors were gathered from a human donor with chronic lymphocytic leukemia.

The chain links TRBV30 to TRBJ2-7; TRBD2 matches at 9 bases. There are 15 residues in the CDR3. Unmatched junction bases numbered 9, after V lost 0 bases and J lost 6 bases. In germline, CDR1 is GTSNPN, CDR2 SVGIG (reference sequence). The CDR3 is CAWSVGLAGWAEQYF. CDR3 DNA sequence: TGTGCCTGGAGTGTAGGGCTAGCGGGATGGGCCGAGCAGTACTTC.

V gene TRBV27 combines with J gene TRBJ2-1; 7 bases fit TRBD1. The CDR3 totals 15 residues. The V segment lost 6 bases and the J segment 0 bases; nucleotides outside the gene matches: 5. CDR1 and CDR2 from the germline V gene are MNHEY and SMNVEV (reference sequence). CDR3 coding DNA: TGTGCCAGCAGCCAGGGACAGAGCTCCTACAATGAGCAGTTCTTC. This gives the protein CASSQGQSSYNEQFF.

CDR3 sequence reads: CASSSLDRGFAETQYF. The CDR3 nucleotides are TGTGCCAGCAGTTCCCTGGACAGGGGTTTCGCAGAGACCCAGTACTTC. This rearrangement joins TRBV27 to TRBJ2-5; 9 positions match TRBD1. Trimming at V came to 4 bases and at J to 4 bases, leaving 10 bases not matched to a gene. There are 16 residues in the CDR3. The germline V gene encodes CDR1 MNHEY and CDR2 SMNVEV (reference sequence).

The CDR3, as DNA: TGTGCCAGTAGTAATGAGCGGGAGGGCGGCGAGACCCAGTACTTC. Protein sequence: CASSNEREGGETQYF. This sequence joins TRBV19 and TRBJ2-5, with 10 bases that match TRBD2. The CDR3 sequence is 15 residues long. J gave up 5 bases and V 4 bases, and 7 bases lay outside the gene matches. Germline V gene data show CDR1 as LNHDA and CDR2 as SQIVND (reference sequence).

V gene TRBV2 combines with J gene TRBJ2-5, with TRBD1 as a possible D gene (6 bases). V was clipped by 4 bases and J by 5 bases, with 14 bases between them. The CDR3 length is 14 residues. The germline V gene has CDR1 SNHLY and CDR2 FYNNEI. DNA for the CDR3: TGTGCCAGCAGTGGGGGGCGACGCGGGGAGACCCAGTACTTC. Its protein product is CASSGGRRGETQYF.

This clone was observed once. The J gene is TRBJ1-5, the V gene TRBV7-2; D is undetermined. Trimming pared 2 bases from V and 3 bases from J, leaving 5 bases between. Germline CDR1 and CDR2: SGHTA and FQGNSA. CDR3 length: 13 residues. CDR3 bases: TGTGCCAGCAGCTTACAGTCCAATCAGCCCCAGCATTTT. Residues: CASSLQSNQPQHF.

The rearrangement uses TRBV11-2 and TRBJ1-1; D is uncertain. Germline V lookup: CDR1 SGHAT, CDR2 FQNNGV. The CDR3 runs 13 residues. V dropped 1 base and J dropped 1 base, with 4 bases sitting between them. The CDR3: CASSLVPNTEAFF. For the CDR3, the DNA is TGTGCCAGCAGCTTAGTCCCGAACACTGAAGCTTTCTTT.

The chain uses TRBV14 and TRBJ2-1; 11 bases match TRBD2. Trimming removed 8 bases from V and 7 bases from J; junction bases left unmatched: 10. The CDR3 is 15 amino acids. In germline, CDR1 is SGHDN, CDR2 FVKESK. CDR3 sequence: CASSRLAGRVNEQFF. The DNA for the CDR3 is TGTGCCAGCTCGAGACTAGCGGGAAGGGTAAATGAGCAGTTCTTC.

V usage is TRBV9 and J usage is TRBJ2-3; D gene unclear. The CDR3 runs to 14 residues. V was trimmed by 1 base and J by 4 bases, leaving 10 bases between them. CDR1 SGDLS and CDR2 YYNGEE come from the germline V gene. CDR3 DNA sequence: TGTGCCAGCAGCGTAACTACGGGCCCAGATACGCAGTATTTT. Its translation is CASSVTTGPDTQYF.

The rearrangement links TRBV6-1 to TRBJ2-3; D is undetermined. This CDR3 spans 13 amino acids. Germline CDR1 and CDR2: MNHNS and SASEGT. The ends were cut back, 6 bases at V and 3 bases at J, with 10 bases in the middle. The CDR3 sequence: CASRRPETDTQYF. The CDR3 DNA sequence: TGTGCCAGCAGGCGACCAGAAACAGATACGCAGTATTTT.

This rearrangement joins TRBV6-5 to TRBJ2-1; either TRBD1 or TRBD2 may supply D (5 bases each). This CDR3 is 13 amino acids long. Deletions cut 6 bases from V and 6 bases from J, with 12 bases between. The germline V gene has CDR1 MNHEY and CDR2 SVGAGI. The CDR3 DNA reads TGTGCCAGCAGCCCGGGACGGTCCAATGAGCAGTTCTTC. Protein: CASSPGRSNEQFF.

This clone showed up just once. The chain is built from TRBV5-1 and TRBJ2-7; 7 bases align to TRBD1. Germline-derived CDR1 and CDR2 are SGHRS and YFSETQ. Trimming cost V 0 bases and J 2 bases; bases outside gene matches: 2. CDR3 size: 14 residues. CDR3 coding DNA: TGCGCCAGCAGCTTGGGGGACAGTGCCTACGAGCAGTACTTC. This translates into CASSLGDSAYEQYF.

This clone has more than one count but fewer than ten. The chain couples TRBV30 to TRBJ2-6, with D uncertain. V lost 4 bases, J lost 0 bases, and 4 bases lay in between. Germline V CDR1 and CDR2: GTSNPN, SVGIG (reference sequence). The CDR3 runs 13 residues. CDR3 protein: CAWTPSGANVLTF. CDR3 in DNA: TGTGCCTGGACACCCTCTGGGGCCAACGTCCTGACTTTC. The whole variable domain, remainder taken from reference TRBV30 and TRBJ2-6, is SQTIHQWPATLVQPVGSPLSLECTVEGTSNPNLYWYRQAAGRGLQLLFYSVGIGQISSEVPQNLSASRPQDRQFILSSKKLLLSDSGFYLCAWTPSGANVLTFGAGSRLTVL.